These 5 T cell receptor beta chains share one sample of origin, sequenced in a study of T-cell reconstitution after alpha-beta-depleted transplantation in children. The library targeted TCRbeta and was prepared with unique molecular identifiers. TCRdb independently ran MiXCR on the PCR reads; one entry per CDR3 protein. Here the sample spans about 74,000 distinct CDR3 sequences, approximately 14% being singletons. Here the sequenced sample was PBMCs, mostly from graft donor cells, taken 180 days after TCRalphabeta/CD19-depleted stem cell transplant. These receptors came from a male patient aged 2 to 10 who had a stem cell transplant for acute lymphoblastic leukemia, so the T cells may come from the graft donor.

V and J are TRBV5-1 and TRBJ2-2; D remains unclear. The V end lost 5 bases, the J end lost 0 bases, and 8 bases lay between the germline ends. The CDR3 is made up of 14 amino acids. Germline CDR1 SGHRS, CDR2 YFSETQ. CDR3 sequence reads: CASRAKANTGELFF. The DNA of the CDR3 is TGCGCCAGCAGGGCGAAGGCGAACACCGGGGAGCTGTTTTTT.

This clonotype was seen ten or more times. This chain uses TRBV7-6 with TRBJ2-3, with 9 bases aligning to TRBD2. The germline V gene has CDR1 SGHVS and CDR2 FNYEAQ. The ends lost 2 bases at V and 3 bases at J; junction bases unmatched: 6. The CDR3 totals 16 residues. In DNA form, the CDR3 reads TGTGCCAGCAGCTTAATCGCGGGAGGGCCAACAGATACGCAGTATTTT. Translation: CASSLIAGGPTDTQYF.

The rearrangement joins TRBV7-9 to TRBJ1-5, with D unresolved. CDR1 SEHNR and CDR2 FQNEAQ come from the germline V gene (reference sequence). The CDR3 runs 17 residues. Between the trimmed V and J ends, which lost 1 base and 2 bases, there was a span of 15 bases. CDR3 sequence: CASSLGLAARGNQPQHF. CDR3 bases: TGTGCCAGCAGCTTAGGTTTAGCAGCGCGGGGCAATCAGCCCCAGCATTTT.

This clonotype was seen once. At one end the junction does not follow the germline gene, possibly because of a read error. The V call is TRBV20-1, the J call TRBJ2-7, with a weak D call TRBD2 (5 bases). Looked up from germline, CDR1 is DFQATT and CDR2 is SNEGSKA (reference sequence). CDR3 length: 12 amino acids. The CDR3 protein is CRAPRETYEQYF. The CDR3 DNA is TGCCGTGCCCCGAGGGAAACCTACGAGCAGTACTTC.

The chain joins TRBV10-3 to TRBJ2-4; no firm D call. The V end lost 2 bases, the J end lost 15 bases, and 14 bases lay between the germline ends. The germline gives CDR1 ENHRY, CDR2 SYGVKD. The CDR3 contains 12 residues. The CDR3 DNA is TGTGCCATCAGTGAGCCCTCGGGTGGATGGTACTTC. Its translation is CAISEPSGGWYF.